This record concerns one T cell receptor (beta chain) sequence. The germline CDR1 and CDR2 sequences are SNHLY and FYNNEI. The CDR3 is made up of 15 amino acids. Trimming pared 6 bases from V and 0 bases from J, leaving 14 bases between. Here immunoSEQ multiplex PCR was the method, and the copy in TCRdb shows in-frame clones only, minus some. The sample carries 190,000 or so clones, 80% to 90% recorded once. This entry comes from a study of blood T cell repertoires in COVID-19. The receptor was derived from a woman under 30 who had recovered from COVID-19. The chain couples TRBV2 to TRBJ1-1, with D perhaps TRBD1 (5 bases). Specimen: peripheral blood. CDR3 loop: CASRKLGGVNTEAFF. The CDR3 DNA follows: TGTGCCAGCAGAAAACTGGGGGGGGTGAACACTGAAGCTTTCTTT.